One T cell receptor beta chain is described in this entry. The PCR ran on 60 Vbeta and 13 Jbeta primers. Here immunoSEQ multiplex PCR was the method, and the copy in TCRdb shows in-frame clones only, minus some. Among 150,000 to 200,000 clones, roughly 70% were seen once, and the ten largest hold over 1.2%. The data were taken from a study of cytomegalovirus exposure and HLA in healthy donors. Germline CDR1 and CDR2: SGHDN and FVKESK. This CDR3 has 15 residues. The ends lost 2 bases at V and 4 bases at J; junction bases unmatched: 6. Material: PBMCs. This TCR came from a girl between 10 and 17 years old in good health and CMV-seronegative. The V call is TRBV14, the J call TRBJ1-1; TRBD1 agrees at 8 bases. The CDR3 DNA sequence: TGTGCCAGCAGCCAAAGGACAGGGTACGGCACTGAAGCTTTCTTT. It codes for CASSQRTGYGTEAFF.